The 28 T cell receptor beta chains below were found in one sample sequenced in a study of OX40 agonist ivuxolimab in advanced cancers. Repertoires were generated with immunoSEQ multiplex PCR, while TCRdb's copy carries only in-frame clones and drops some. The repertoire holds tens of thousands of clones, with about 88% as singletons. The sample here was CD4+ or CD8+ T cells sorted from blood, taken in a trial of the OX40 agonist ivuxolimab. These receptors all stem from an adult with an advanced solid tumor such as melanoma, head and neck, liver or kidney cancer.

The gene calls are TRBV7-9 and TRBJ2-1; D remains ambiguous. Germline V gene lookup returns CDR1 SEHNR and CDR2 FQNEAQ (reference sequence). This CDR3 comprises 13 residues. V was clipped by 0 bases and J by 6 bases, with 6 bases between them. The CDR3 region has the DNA TGTGCCAGCAGCTTAGCGCTCAGCAATGAGCAGTTCTTC. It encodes CASSLALSNEQFF.

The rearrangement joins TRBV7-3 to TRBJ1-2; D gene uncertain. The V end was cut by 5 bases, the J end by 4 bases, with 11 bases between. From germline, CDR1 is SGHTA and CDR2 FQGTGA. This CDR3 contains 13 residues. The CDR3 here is CASSRGGGYGYTF. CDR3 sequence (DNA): TGTGCCAGCAGCCGCGGTGGCGGCTATGGCTACACCTTC. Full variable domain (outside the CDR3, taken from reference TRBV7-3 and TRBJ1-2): GAGVSQTPSNKVTEKGKYVELRCDPISGHTALYWYRQSLGQGPEFLIYFQGTGAADDSGLPNDRFFAVRPEGSVSTLKIQRTERGDSAVYLCASSRGGGYGYTFGSGTRLTVV.

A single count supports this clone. The CDR3 is CASSQPGQKETQYF. The CDR3 DNA follows: TGTGCCAGCTCACAACCGGGACAGAAAGAGACCCAGTACTTC. This rearrangement joins TRBV18 to TRBJ2-5; TRBD1 matches 7 bases. This CDR3 comprises 14 residues. Germline CDR1 KGHSH, CDR2 LQKENI. Trimming at V came to 4 bases and at J to 3 bases, leaving 5 bases not matched to a gene.

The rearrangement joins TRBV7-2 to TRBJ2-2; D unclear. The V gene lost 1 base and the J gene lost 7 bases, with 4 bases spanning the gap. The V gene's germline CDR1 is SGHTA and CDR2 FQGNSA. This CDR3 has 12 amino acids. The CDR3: CASSLGIGELFF. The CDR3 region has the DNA TGTGCCAGCAGCTTAGGGATCGGGGAGCTGTTTTTT.

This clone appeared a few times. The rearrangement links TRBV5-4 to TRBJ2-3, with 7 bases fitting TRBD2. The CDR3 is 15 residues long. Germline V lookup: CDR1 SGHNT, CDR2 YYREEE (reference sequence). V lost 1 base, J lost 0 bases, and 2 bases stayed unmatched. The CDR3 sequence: CASSLLGGSTDTQYF. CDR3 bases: TGTGCCAGCAGCTTGCTCGGGGGGAGCACAGATACGCAGTATTTT.

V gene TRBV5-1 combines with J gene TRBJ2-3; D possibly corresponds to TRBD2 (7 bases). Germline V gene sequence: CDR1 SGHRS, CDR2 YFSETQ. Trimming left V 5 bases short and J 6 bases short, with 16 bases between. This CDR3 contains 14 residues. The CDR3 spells CASSLRGASDTQYF. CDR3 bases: TGCGCCAGCAGTTTACGGGGGGCATCTGATACGCAGTATTTT.

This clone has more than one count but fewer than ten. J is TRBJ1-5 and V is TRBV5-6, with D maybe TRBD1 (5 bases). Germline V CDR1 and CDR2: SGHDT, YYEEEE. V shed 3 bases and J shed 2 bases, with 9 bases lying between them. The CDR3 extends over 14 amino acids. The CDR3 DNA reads TGTGCCAGCAGCTCGTTAGGGGGCAATCAGCCCCAGCATTTT. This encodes CASSSLGGNQPQHF.

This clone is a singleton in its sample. The CDR3 sequence is CASRPTGGTYRGTDTQYF. The CDR3 DNA sequence: TGTGCCAGTAGGCCAACAGGGGGGACTTATAGGGGCACAGATACGCAGTATTTT. The V gene is TRBV19, the J gene TRBJ2-3; 8 bases agree with TRBD1. V lost 6 bases, J lost 1 base, and 15 bases stayed unmatched. CDR3 size: 18 residues. Germline V gene sequence: CDR1 LNHDA, CDR2 SQIVND (reference sequence).

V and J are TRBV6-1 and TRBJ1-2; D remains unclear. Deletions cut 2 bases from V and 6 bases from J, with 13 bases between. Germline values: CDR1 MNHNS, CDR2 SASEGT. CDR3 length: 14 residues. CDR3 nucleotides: TGTGCCAGCAGTGAATCGCGGGGTGTGGATGGCTACACCTTC. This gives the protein CASSESRGVDGYTF.

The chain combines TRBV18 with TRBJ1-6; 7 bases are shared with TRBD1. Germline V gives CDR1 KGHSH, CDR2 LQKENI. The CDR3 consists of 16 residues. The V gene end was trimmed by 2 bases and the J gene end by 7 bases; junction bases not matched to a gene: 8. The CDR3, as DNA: TGTGCCAGCTCACCAGTGGGACAGATTGGGAATTCACCCCTCCACTTT. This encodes CASSPVGQIGNSPLHF.

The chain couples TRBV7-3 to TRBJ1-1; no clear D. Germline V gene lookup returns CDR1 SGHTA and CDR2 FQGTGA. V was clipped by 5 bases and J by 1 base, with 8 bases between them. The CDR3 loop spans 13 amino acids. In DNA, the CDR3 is TGTGCCAGCAGCCTGCGGAGGAACACTGAAGCTTTCTTT. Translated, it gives CASSLRRNTEAFF. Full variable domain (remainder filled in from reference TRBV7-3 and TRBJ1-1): GAGVSQTPSNKVTEKGKYVELRCDPISGHTALYWYRQSLGQGPEFLIYFQGTGAADDSGLPNDRFFAVRPEGSVSTLKIQRTERGDSAVYLCASSLRRNTEAFFGQGTRLTVV.

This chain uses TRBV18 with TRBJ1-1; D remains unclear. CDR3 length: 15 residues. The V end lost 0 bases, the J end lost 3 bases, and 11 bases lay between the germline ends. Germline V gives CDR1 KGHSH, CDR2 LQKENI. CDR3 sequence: CASSPPTLWDTEAFF. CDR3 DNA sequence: TGTGCCAGCTCACCACCCACTTTGTGGGACACTGAAGCTTTCTTT.

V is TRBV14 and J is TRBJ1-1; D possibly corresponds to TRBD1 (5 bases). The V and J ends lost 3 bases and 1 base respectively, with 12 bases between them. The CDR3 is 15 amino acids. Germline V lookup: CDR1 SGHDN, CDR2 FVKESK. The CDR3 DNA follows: TGTGCCAGCAGCCACGGGACGGATGGGAACACTGAAGCTTTCTTT. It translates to CASSHGTDGNTEAFF.

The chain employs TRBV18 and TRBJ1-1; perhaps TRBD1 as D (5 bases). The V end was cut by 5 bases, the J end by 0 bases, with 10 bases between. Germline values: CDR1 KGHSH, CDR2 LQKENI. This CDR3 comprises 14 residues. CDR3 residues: CASSADILNTEAFF. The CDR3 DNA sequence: TGTGCCAGCTCAGCGGACATACTGAACACTGAAGCTTTCTTT.

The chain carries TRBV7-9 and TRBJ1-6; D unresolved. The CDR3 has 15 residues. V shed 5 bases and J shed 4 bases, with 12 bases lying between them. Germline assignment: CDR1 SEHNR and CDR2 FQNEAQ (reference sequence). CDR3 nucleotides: TGTGCCAGCAGCCTCGACCTGGGGTATAATTCACCCCTCCACTTT. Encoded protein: CASSLDLGYNSPLHF.

The CDR3 region is CSVTPRNTEAFF. The CDR3 DNA is TGCAGCGTGACGCCTCGGAACACTGAAGCTTTCTTT. The chain has TRBV29-1 and TRBJ1-1; D not resolved. Between the trimmed V and J ends, which lost 6 bases and 1 base, there was a span of 9 bases. The length of the CDR3 is 12 residues. The germline V gene has CDR1 SQVTM and CDR2 ANQGSEA.

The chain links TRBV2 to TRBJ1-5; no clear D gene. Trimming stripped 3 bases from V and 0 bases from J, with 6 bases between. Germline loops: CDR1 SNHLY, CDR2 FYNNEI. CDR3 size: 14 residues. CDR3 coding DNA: TGTGCCAGCAGTGATTACAGTAGCAATCAGCCCCAGCATTTT. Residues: CASSDYSSNQPQHF.

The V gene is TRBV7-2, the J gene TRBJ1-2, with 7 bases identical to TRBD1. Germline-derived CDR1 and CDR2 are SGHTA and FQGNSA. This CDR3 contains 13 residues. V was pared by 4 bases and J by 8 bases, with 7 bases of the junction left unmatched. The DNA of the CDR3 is TGTGCCAGCAGCTCCGACAGGGTTCGGGGCTACACCTTC. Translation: CASSSDRVRGYTF. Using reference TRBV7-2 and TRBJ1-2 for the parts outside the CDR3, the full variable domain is GAGVSQSPSNKVTEKGKDVELRCDPISGHTALYWYRQSLGQGLEFLIYFQGNSAPDKSGLPSDRFSAERTGGSVSTLTIQRTQQEDSAVYLCASSSDRVRGYTFGSGTRLTVV.

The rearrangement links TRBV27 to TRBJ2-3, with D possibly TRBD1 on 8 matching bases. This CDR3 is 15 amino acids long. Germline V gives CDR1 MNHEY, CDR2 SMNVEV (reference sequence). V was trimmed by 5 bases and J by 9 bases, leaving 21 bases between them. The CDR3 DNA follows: TGTGCCAGCAGTCTAGATTTCTCACAGGGGGGGACGCAGTATTTT. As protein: CASSLDFSQGGTQYF.

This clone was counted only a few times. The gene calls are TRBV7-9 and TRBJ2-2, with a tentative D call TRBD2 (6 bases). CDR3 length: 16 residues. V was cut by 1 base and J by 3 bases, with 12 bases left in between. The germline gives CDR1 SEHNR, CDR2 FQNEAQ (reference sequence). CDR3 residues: CASSLGPRGDTGELFF. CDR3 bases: TGTGCCAGCAGCTTAGGTCCGCGGGGAGACACCGGGGAGCTGTTTTTT. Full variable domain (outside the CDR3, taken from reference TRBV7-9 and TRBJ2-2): DTGVSQNPRHKITKRGQNVTFRCDPISEHNRLYWYRQTLGQGPEFLTYFQNEAQLEKSRLLSDRFSAERPKGSFSTLEIQRTEQGDSAMYLCASSLGPRGDTGELFFGEGSRLTVL.

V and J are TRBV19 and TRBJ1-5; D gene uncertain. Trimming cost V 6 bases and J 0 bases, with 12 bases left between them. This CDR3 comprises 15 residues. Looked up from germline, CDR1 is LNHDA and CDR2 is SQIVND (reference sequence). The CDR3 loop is CASSPPDRSNQPQHF. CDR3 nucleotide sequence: TGTGCCAGTAGCCCCCCAGACCGTAGCAATCAGCCCCAGCATTTT.

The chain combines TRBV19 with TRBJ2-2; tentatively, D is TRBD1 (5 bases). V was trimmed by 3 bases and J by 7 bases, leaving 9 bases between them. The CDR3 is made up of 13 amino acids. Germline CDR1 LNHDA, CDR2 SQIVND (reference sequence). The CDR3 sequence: CASSIRAVGELFF. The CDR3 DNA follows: TGTGCCAGTAGTATCAGGGCGGTCGGGGAGCTGTTTTTT.

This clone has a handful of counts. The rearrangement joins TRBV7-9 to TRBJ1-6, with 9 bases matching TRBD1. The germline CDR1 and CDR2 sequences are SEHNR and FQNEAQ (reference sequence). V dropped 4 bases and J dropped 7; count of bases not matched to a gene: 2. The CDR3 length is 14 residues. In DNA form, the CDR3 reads TGTGCCAGCAGCTCCGGACAGGGGAATTCACCCCTCCACTTT. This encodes CASSSGQGNSPLHF.

CDR3 region: CASRPNGQGTETQYF. The DNA of the CDR3 is TGTGCCAGCAGGCCAAATGGACAGGGAACGGAGACCCAGTACTTC. The gene calls are TRBV6-6 and TRBJ2-5, with 8 bases identical to TRBD1. The CDR3 contains 15 residues. With V trimmed by 6 bases and J by 5 bases, 11 bases remained unmatched. Germline V gene sequence: CDR1 MNHNY, CDR2 SVGAGI (reference sequence).

In nucleotides, the CDR3 is TGTGCCAGTAGTAAAGACAGGGGCGACAATCAGCCCCAGCATTTT. Translating gives CASSKDRGDNQPQHF. The rearrangement uses TRBV19 and TRBJ1-5; TRBD1 matches 8 bases. The CDR3 length is 15 residues. CDR1 LNHDA and CDR2 SQIVND come from the germline V gene (reference sequence). J lost 3 bases, V lost 4 bases, and 5 bases had no gene match.

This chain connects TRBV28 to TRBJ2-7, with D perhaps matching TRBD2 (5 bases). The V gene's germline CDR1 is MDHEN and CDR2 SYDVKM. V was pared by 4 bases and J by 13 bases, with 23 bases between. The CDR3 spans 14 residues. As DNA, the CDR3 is TGTGCCAGCAGTTCTCACCCCACAAATCTAGAGGGCTACTTC. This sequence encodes CASSSHPTNLEGYF. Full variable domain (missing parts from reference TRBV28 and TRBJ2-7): DVKVTQSSRYLVKRTGEKVFLECVQDMDHENMFWYRQDPGLGLRLIYFSYDVKMKEKGDIPEGYSVSREKKERFSLILESASTNQTSMYLCASSSHPTNLEGYFGPGTRLTVT.

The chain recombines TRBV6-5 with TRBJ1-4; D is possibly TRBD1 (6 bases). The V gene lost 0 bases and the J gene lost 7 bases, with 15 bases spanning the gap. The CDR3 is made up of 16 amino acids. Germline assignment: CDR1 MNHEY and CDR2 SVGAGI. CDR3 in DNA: TGTGCCAGCAGTTACTCGTGGGGGGCCGCGGGTGAAAAACTGTTTTTT. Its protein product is CASSYSWGAAGEKLFF.

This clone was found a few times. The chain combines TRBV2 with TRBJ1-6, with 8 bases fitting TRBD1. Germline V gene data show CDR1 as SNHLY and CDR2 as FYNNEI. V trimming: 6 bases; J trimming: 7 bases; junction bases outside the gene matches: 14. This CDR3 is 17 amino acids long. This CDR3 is CASSRGQGRLLNSPLHF. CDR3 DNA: TGTGCCAGCAGCCGAGGACAGGGTCGGCTATTGAATTCACCCCTCCACTTT.